The 3 T cell receptor beta chains below all came from one sample that was sequenced in a study of cytomegalovirus exposure and HLA in healthy donors. The primer mix had 60 Vbeta and 13 Jbeta primers. Assay used: immunoSEQ multiplex PCR; TCRdb lists only in-frame clones, some missing. The data show roughly 190,000 clones, around nine tenths seen once. Input material: PBMCs. The receptors shown here come from a woman younger than 35 in good health and CMV-seronegative.

V and J are TRBV7-9 and TRBJ2-3; 9 positions agree with TRBD2. Germline lookup yields CDR1 SEHNR and CDR2 FQNEAQ (reference sequence). J lost 1 base, V lost 3 bases, and 2 bases had no gene match. The CDR3 runs to 15 residues. The CDR3: CASSFASGGTDTQYF. The CDR3, as DNA: TGTGCCAGCAGCTTCGCTAGCGGGGGCACAGATACGCAGTATTTT.

The chain has TRBV5-1 and TRBJ1-1; D perhaps matches TRBD1 (5 bases). The CDR3 covers 14 residues. Germline V CDR1 and CDR2: SGHRS, YFSETQ. Trimming took off 1 base at V and 6 bases at J, with 13 bases between the two ends. The chain's CDR3 is CASSLWGADSEAFF. CDR3 coding DNA: TGCGCCAGCAGCTTGTGGGGCGCAGATTCTGAAGCTTTCTTT.

The chain employs TRBV4-2 and TRBJ2-5, with TRBD2 matching 10 bases. Germline CDR1 is LGHNA and CDR2 is YNFKEQ. This CDR3 spans 16 amino acids. V shed 0 bases, J shed 7 bases, and the junction held 8 bases outside the gene matches. The CDR3 spells CASSQERLAGAGTQYF. CDR3 coding DNA: TGTGCCAGCAGCCAAGAACGGCTAGCGGGGGCGGGGACCCAGTACTTC.